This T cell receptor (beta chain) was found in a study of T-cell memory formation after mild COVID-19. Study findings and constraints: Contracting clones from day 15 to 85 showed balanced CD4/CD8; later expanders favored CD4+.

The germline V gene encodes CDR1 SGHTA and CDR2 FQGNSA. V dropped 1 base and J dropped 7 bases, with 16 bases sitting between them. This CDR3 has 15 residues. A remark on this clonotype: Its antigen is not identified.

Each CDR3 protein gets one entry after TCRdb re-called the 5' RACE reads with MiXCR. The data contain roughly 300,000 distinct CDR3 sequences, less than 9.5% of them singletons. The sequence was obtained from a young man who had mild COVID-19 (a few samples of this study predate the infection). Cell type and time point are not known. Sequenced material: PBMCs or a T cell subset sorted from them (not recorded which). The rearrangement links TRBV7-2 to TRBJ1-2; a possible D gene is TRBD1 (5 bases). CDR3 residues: CASSLEGTAWTGYTF. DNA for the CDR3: TGTGCCAGCAGCTTAGAGGGGACGGCGTGGACTGGCTACACCTTC. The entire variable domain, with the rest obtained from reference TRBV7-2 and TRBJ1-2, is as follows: GAGVSQSPSNKVTEKGKDVELRCDPISGHTALYWYRQSLGQGLEFLIYFQGNSAPDKSGLPSDRFSAERTGGSVSTLTIQRTQQEDSAVYLCASSLEGTAWTGYTFGSGTRLTVV.